Sequencing of this T cell receptor beta chain was carried out in a study of long-term antiretroviral therapy in people with HIV. General observations from the study: Dominating the repertoire at all time points were the clones that expanded before ART.

The V and J ends lost 2 bases and 2 bases respectively, with 9 bases between them. The length of the CDR3 is 14 residues. In germline, CDR1 is SGHRS, CDR2 YFSETQ. Survey-level resolution applied to immunoSEQ assay v3.0. Sequencing was performed with immunoSEQ multiplex PCR; in TCRdb, only in-frame clones are kept and a portion is missing. The data show tens of thousands of clones, 90% to 95% seen once. Turning to this clone: Its antigen is currently unknown.

The clonotype originates from a woman aged 50 to 60 with HIV. The sequencing here drew on unsorted PBMCs, taken 3.7 years after starting antiretroviral therapy. The chain links TRBV5-1 to TRBJ2-3; no reliable D call. The CDR3 protein is CASSLPDTTDTQYF. CDR3 sequence (DNA): TGCGCCAGCAGCTTACCCGACACCACAGATACGCAGTATTTT.